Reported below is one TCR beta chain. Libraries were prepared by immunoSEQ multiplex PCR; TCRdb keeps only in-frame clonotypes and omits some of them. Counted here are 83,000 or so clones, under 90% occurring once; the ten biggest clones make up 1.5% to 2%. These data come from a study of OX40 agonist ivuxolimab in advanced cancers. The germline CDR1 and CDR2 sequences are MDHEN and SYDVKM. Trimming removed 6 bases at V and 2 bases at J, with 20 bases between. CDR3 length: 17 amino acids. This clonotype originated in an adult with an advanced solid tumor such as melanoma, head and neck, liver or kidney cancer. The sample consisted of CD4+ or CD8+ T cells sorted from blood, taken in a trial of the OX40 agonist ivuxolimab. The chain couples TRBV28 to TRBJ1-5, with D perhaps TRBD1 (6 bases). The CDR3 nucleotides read TGTGCCAGCAGGGGAGAGGGGGGGTGGTGGGGCAATCAGCCCCAGCATTTT. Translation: CASRGEGGWWGNQPQHF.